These 22 T cell receptor beta chains were all obtained from the same sample, sequenced in a study of beta chain features in type 1 diabetes. Every isolated RNA sample was fully reverse transcribed, so sequencing captured expressed TCRB transcripts. Repertoires were generated with immunoSEQ multiplex PCR, while TCRdb's copy carries only in-frame clones and drops some. The data hold about 330,000 clones, with roughly 9.6% observed a single time. The sample comprised naive CD4+ T cells from blood. The receptors were sampled from a woman aged 25 to 45 in good health.

The gene calls are TRBV9 and TRBJ2-3; perhaps TRBD2 as D (6 bases). V was trimmed by 3 bases and J by 2 bases, leaving 16 bases between them. CDR1 and CDR2 (germline): SGDLS, YYNGEE. The CDR3 is 16 residues long. CDR3 sequence: CASSASGGLITDTQYF. The CDR3 DNA is TGTGCCAGCAGCGCCAGTGGGGGACTCATCACAGATACGCAGTATTTT. Using reference TRBV9 and TRBJ2-3 for the parts outside the CDR3, the full variable domain is DSGVTQTPKHLITATGQRVTLRCSPRSGDLSVYWYQQSLDQGLQFLIQYYNGEERAKGNILERFSAQQFPDLHSELNLSSLELGDSALYFCASSASGGLITDTQYFGPGTRLTVL.

This clone was seen a handful of times. The V gene is TRBV6-1, the J gene TRBJ1-5; tentatively, D is TRBD1 (5 bases). Germline-derived CDR1 and CDR2 are MNHNS and SASEGT. This CDR3 spans 13 amino acids. V was clipped by 2 bases and J by 6 bases, with 8 bases between them. The CDR3 spells CASSEQGGQPQHF. The DNA of the CDR3 is TGTGCCAGCAGTGAACAGGGCGGTCAGCCCCAGCATTTT.

V is TRBV29-1 and J is TRBJ1-5; TRBD1 matches at 9 bases. V shed 6 bases, J shed 5 bases, and the junction held 11 bases outside the gene matches. There are 15 residues in the CDR3. Germline-derived CDR1 and CDR2 are SQVTM and ANQGSEA. The CDR3, as DNA: TGCAGCGTCGCATCCGGGACAGGGATAGATCAGCCCCAGCATTTT. Protein product: CSVASGTGIDQPQHF.

A few counts support this clone. An end of the junction differs from the germline gene, which may be a read error. The rearrangement uses TRBV7-9 and TRBJ1-2; 8 bases are shared with TRBD1. The germline V gene has CDR1 SEHNR and CDR2 FQNEAQ (reference sequence). This CDR3 is 10 amino acids long. This CDR3 is CASSLEDRAF. In DNA form, the CDR3 reads TGTGCCAGCAGCTTAGAGGACAGGGCCTTC. The full variable domain, completed using reference TRBV7-9 and TRBJ1-2, is DTGVSQNPRHKITKRGQNVTFRCDPISEHNRLYWYRQTLGQGPEFLTYFQNEAQLEKSRLLSDRFSAERPKGSFSTLEIQRTEQGDSAMYLCASSLEDRAFGSGTRLTVV.

The gene calls are TRBV5-6 and TRBJ2-1; 11 positions agree with TRBD2. The CDR3 is 18 amino acids. Germline trimming cut 3 bases from V and 8 bases from J; bases unmatched to any gene: 16. From germline, CDR1 is SGHDT and CDR2 YYEEEE. As DNA, the CDR3 is TGTGCCAGCAGCTACTTGCCTAAAACTAGCGGGAGTGGGTATGAGCAGTTCTTC. This translates into CASSYLPKTSGSGYEQFF.

A note on this clone: The sample carries other DNA sequences with the same CDR3. The V and J genes are TRBV28 and TRBJ2-7, with 8 positions matching TRBD1. V trimming: 6 bases; J trimming: 4 bases; junction bases outside the gene matches: 8. The CDR3 contains 14 residues. CDR1 is MDHEN and CDR2 is SYDVKM in the germline V gene. Here the CDR3 reads CASSSGTGSYEQYF. The CDR3 bases are TGTGCCAGCAGCTCCGGGACAGGAAGTTACGAGCAGTACTTC. Filled out from reference TRBV28 and TRBJ2-7, the complete variable domain reads DVKVTQSSRYLVKRTGEKVFLECVQDMDHENMFWYRQDPGLGLRLIYFSYDVKMKEKGDIPEGYSVSREKKERFSLILESASTNQTSMYLCASSSGTGSYEQYFGPGTRLTVT.

The chain combines TRBV27 with TRBJ2-2; TRBD1 is a possible D gene (6 bases). Germline V gene lookup returns CDR1 MNHEY and CDR2 SMNVEV (reference sequence). The CDR3 length is 14 residues. The V gene lost 5 bases and the J gene lost 5 bases, with 12 bases spanning the gap. In DNA form, the CDR3 reads TGTGCCAGCAGTCCGCGAGGACAGACCGGGGAGCTGTTTTTT. Amino acids: CASSPRGQTGELFF.

This clone has a handful of counts. The chain is built from TRBV27 and TRBJ2-7; 7 bases map to TRBD1. The CDR3 spans 10 residues. Germline values: CDR1 MNHEY, CDR2 SMNVEV (reference sequence). The CDR3 region has the DNA TGTGCTGAGGGGGCCCACGAGCAGTACTTC. As protein: CAEGAHEQYF.

This clone has more than one count but fewer than ten. This chain connects TRBV9 to TRBJ1-1; tentatively, D is TRBD1 (6 bases). V lost 5 bases and J 5 bases, leaving 16 bases between the germline ends. The germline V gene has CDR1 SGDLS and CDR2 YYNGEE. The CDR3 is 14 residues long. In DNA, the CDR3 is TGTGCCAGCAGTCCCCAGGGGCCGAGAACTGAAGCTTTCTTT. The encoded protein is CASSPQGPRTEAFF.

The J gene is TRBJ2-2, the V gene TRBV28; a possible D gene is TRBD1 (5 bases). The germline V gene encodes CDR1 MDHEN and CDR2 SYDVKM. The CDR3 is 13 residues long. V gave up 5 bases and J gave up 4 bases, with 8 bases separating them. The CDR3 protein is CASSRGFTGELFF. CDR3 nucleotide sequence: TGTGCCAGCAGTAGGGGTTTCACCGGGGAGCTGTTTTTT.

The chain recombines TRBV19 with TRBJ2-6; D not certain. The germline V gene encodes CDR1 LNHDA and CDR2 SQIVND (reference sequence). This CDR3 comprises 18 residues. V lost 4 bases to trimming and J lost 1 base, with 17 bases between them. The CDR3 loop is CASSTTRGLYSGANVLTF. In DNA form, the CDR3 reads TGTGCCAGTAGTACCACCCGAGGATTGTATTCTGGGGCCAACGTCCTGACTTTC.

The table lists this clone with a few counts. J is TRBJ2-7 and V is TRBV5-1, with TRBD1 matching 9 bases. The V gene end was trimmed by 4 bases and the J gene end by 4 bases; junction bases not matched to a gene: 9. The CDR3 sequence is 15 residues long. CDR1 is SGHRS and CDR2 is YFSETQ in the germline V gene. CDR3 region: CASSPGTGKGYEQYF. In DNA form, the CDR3 reads TGCGCCAGCAGCCCGGGGACAGGGAAAGGGTACGAGCAGTACTTC.

The rearrangement links TRBV25-1 to TRBJ2-5; 8 nucleotides line up with TRBD1. V lost 3 bases, J lost 1 base, and 4 bases stayed unmatched. Germline V gene data show CDR1 as MGHDK and CDR2 as SYGVNS. CDR3 size: 15 residues. CDR3: CASSDGQGFQETQYF. The CDR3 nucleotides read TGTGCCAGCAGTGATGGACAGGGTTTCCAAGAGACCCAGTACTTC.

The chain combines TRBV15 with TRBJ2-7; 13 nucleotides line up with TRBD2. The V and J ends lost 3 bases and 6 bases, in that order; junction bases with no gene match: 2. The length of the CDR3 is 14 residues. Germline V gene sequence: CDR1 LNHNV, CDR2 YYDKDF (reference sequence). This CDR3 reads CATSRGLAGSEQYF. The CDR3 coding sequence is TGTGCCACCAGCAGGGGACTAGCGGGAAGCGAGCAGTACTTC.

This clone has a handful of counts. Compared with germline, one end of the junction differs, possibly owing to a read error. The V call is TRBV7-2, the J call TRBJ2-1; D remains ambiguous. Germline CDR1 reads SGHTA; CDR2 reads FQGNSA. CDR3 size: 11 residues. Here the CDR3 reads CASSSDNEQFF. CDR3 DNA sequence: TGTGCCAGCAGCTCCGACAATGAGCAGTTCTTC.

This clone was detected a few times. The CDR3 coding sequence is TGTGCCAGCAGTGACTCGGGACTAGCGGGAGGCTCGACTTACAATGAGCAGTTCTTC. This gives the protein CASSDSGLAGGSTYNEQFF. The gene calls are TRBV6-4 and TRBJ2-1, with TRBD2 matching 15 bases. The CDR3 covers 19 residues. Germline V gene data show CDR1 as MRHNA and CDR2 as SNTAGT. Unmatched junction bases numbered 7, after V lost 0 bases and J lost 4 bases.

This clone appeared a few times. The V and J genes are TRBV18 and TRBJ2-3; the match to TRBD2 covers 8 bases. V lost 3 bases and J lost 2; bases outside the gene matches: 4. The germline V gene encodes CDR1 KGHSH and CDR2 LQKENI. The CDR3 has 15 residues. In DNA form, the CDR3 reads TGTGCCAGCTCACCGACTAGCGATTACACAGATACGCAGTATTTT. The encoded protein is CASSPTSDYTDTQYF. The variable domain in full, completed from reference TRBV18 and TRBJ2-3, reads NAGVMQNPRHLVRRRGQEARLRCSPMKGHSHVYWYRQLPEEGLKFMVYLQKENIIDESGMPKERFSAEFPKEGPSILRIQQVVRGDSAAYFCASSPTSDYTDTQYFGPGTRLTVL.

This clone was observed a few times. This sample also contains other DNA sequences that code for the same CDR3. This CDR3 is CASSVVGVADTQYF. DNA of the CDR3: TGTGCCAGCAGCGTAGTCGGGGTGGCAGATACGCAGTATTTT. The chain combines TRBV9 with TRBJ2-3, with D possibly matching TRBD2 (5 bases). The ends were cut back, 0 bases at V and 4 bases at J, with 9 bases in the middle. The CDR3 totals 14 residues. Germline CDR1 reads SGDLS; CDR2 reads YYNGEE.

The chain carries TRBV4-1 and TRBJ2-3, with TRBD2 matching over 7 bases. The CDR3 length is 15 residues. Germline V gene lookup returns CDR1 MGHRA and CDR2 YSYEKL. The V and J ends lost 4 bases and 2 bases, in that order; junction bases with no gene match: 6. The CDR3 sequence: CASSPTSQDTDTQYF. CDR3 DNA sequence: TGCGCCAGCAGCCCGACTAGCCAGGACACAGATACGCAGTATTTT.

The rearrangement joins TRBV28 to TRBJ1-1; possible D gene TRBD1, 5 bases. Trimming removed 7 bases at V and 5 bases at J, with 14 bases between. This CDR3 is 13 amino acids long. Per germline, CDR1 MDHEN and CDR2 SYDVKM. CDR3 nucleotide sequence: TGTGCCAGCAAGGGAGCGGGACGGACTGAAGCTTTCTTT. Its protein is CASKGAGRTEAFF.

This clone was detected a few times. V is TRBV13 and J is TRBJ2-1, with 7 positions matching TRBD2. V lost 5 bases, J lost 7 bases, and 8 bases stayed unmatched. CDR3 length: 14 amino acids. Germline lookup yields CDR1 PRHDT and CDR2 FYEKMQ (reference sequence). The DNA for the CDR3 is TGTGCCAGCAGCCCTACAGCGGGAACGAATGAGCAGTTCTTC. It is translated as CASSPTAGTNEQFF. The entire variable domain, with the rest obtained from reference TRBV13 and TRBJ2-1, is as follows: AAGVIQSPRHLIKEKRETATLKCYPIPRHDTVYWYQQGPGQDPQFLISFYEKMQSDKGSIPDRFSAQQFSDYHSELNMSSLELGDSALYFCASSPTAGTNEQFFGPGTRLTVL.

The chain carries TRBV9 and TRBJ2-1; 7 bases agree with TRBD2. Germline CDR1 and CDR2: SGDLS and YYNGEE. J gave up 4 bases and V 2 bases, and 6 bases lay outside the gene matches. The CDR3 has 15 residues. The CDR3 DNA reads TGTGCCAGCAGCGTTGGCGGGAGTGAGTACAATGAGCAGTTCTTC. It translates to CASSVGGSEYNEQFF.